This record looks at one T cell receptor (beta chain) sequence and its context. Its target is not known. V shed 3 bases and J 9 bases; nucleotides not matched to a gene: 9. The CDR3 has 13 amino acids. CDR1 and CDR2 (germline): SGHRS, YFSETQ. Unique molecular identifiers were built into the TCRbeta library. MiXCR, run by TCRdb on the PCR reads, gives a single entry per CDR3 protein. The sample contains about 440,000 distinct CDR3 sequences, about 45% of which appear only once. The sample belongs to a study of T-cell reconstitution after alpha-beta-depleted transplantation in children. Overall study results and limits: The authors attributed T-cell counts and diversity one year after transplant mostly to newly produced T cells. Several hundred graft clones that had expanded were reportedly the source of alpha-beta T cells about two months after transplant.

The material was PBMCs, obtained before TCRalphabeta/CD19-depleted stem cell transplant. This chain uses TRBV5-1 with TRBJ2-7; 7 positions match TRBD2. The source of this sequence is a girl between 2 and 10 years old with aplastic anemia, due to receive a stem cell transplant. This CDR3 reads CASSSSQREPQYF. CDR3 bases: TGCGCCAGCAGCTCTTCCCAGCGGGAACCGCAGTACTTC.